The clone carrying this T cell receptor beta chain was counted a few times. The CDR3 is 14 residues long. The germline gives CDR1 LGHDT, CDR2 YNNKEL (reference sequence). Trimming took off 0 bases at V and 8 bases at J, with 13 bases between the two ends. These data belong to a study of blood T cell repertoires in COVID-19. In the authors' workflow: Using reference gene primer amplification, nucleated cell counts were estimated. The method was immunoSEQ multiplex PCR; TCRdb's version includes in-frame clones alone and lacks a portion of them. That table supplies the V and J calls and clone size; D and trimming were determined from the DNA. The data show under 250,000 clones, with 81% seen just once and about 8% held by the top ten.

The sample was peripheral blood. The rearrangement uses TRBV3-1 (or the pseudogene TRBV3-2) and TRBJ1-2; D remains ambiguous. The receptor was derived from an elderly woman with acute or convalescent COVID-19. CDR3 sequence: CASSQDIGVSGYTF. CDR3 DNA: TGTGCCAGCAGCCAAGATATCGGAGTTAGCGGCTACACCTTC.